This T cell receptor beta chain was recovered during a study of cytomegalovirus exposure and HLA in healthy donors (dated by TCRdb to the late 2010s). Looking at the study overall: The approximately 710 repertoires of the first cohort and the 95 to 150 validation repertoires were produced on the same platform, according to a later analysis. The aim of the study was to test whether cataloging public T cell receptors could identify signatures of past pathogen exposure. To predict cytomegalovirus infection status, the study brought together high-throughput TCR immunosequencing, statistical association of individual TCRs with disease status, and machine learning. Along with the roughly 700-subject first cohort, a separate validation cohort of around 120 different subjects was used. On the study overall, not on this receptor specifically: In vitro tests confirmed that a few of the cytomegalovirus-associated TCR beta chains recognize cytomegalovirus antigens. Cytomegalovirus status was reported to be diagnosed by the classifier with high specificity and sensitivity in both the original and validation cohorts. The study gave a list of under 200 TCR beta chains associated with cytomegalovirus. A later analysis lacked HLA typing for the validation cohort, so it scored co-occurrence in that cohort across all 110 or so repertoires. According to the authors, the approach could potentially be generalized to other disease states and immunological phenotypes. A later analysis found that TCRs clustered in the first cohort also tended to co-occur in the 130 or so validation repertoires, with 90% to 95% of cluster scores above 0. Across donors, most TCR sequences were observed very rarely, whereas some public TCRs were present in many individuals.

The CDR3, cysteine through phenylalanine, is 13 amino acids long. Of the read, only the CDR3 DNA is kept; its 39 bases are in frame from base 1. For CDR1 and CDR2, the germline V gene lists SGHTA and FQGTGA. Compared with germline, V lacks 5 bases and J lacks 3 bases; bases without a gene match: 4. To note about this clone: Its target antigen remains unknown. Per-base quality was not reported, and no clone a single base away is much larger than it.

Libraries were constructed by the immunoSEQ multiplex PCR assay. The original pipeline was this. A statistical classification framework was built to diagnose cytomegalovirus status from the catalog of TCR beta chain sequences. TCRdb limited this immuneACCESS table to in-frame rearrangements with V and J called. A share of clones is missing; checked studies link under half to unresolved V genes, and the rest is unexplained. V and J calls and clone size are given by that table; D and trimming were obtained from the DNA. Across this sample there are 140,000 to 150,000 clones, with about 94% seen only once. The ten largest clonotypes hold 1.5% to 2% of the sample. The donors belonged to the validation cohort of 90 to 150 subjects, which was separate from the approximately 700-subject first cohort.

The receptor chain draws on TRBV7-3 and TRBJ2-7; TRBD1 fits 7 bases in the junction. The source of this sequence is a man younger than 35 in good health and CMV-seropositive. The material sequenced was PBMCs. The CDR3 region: CASSLYRGYEQYF. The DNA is TGTGCCAGCAGCCTCTACAGGGGCTACGAGCAGTACTTC.